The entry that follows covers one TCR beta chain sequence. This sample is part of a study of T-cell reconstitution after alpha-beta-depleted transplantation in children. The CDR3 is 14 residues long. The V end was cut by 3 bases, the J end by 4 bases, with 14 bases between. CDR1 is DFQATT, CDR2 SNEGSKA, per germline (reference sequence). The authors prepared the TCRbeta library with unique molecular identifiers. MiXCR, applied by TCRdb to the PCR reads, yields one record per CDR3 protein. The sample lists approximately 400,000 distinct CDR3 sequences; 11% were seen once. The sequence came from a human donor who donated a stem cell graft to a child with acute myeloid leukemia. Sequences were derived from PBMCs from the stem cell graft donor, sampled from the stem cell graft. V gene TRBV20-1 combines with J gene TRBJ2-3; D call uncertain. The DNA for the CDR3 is TGCAGTGCTAGTTGGGTTACCCGTCCAGATACGCAGTATTTT. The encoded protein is CSASWVTRPDTQYF.